Below are 8 T cell receptor beta chains sequenced from a single sample in a study of CD8 T cells in ankylosing spondylitis. TCRdb passed the 5' RACE reads through MiXCR, listing each CDR3 protein once. The table has just over 150,000 distinct CDR3 sequences, about a sixth seen once. Sequenced: blood, either unsorted or a sorted T cell fraction (not recorded which). These TCRs come from a male donor with ankylosing spondylitis or in good health (not recorded which).

The chain links TRBV29-1 to TRBJ2-4; D is uncertain. CDR3 size: 14 residues. CDR1 and CDR2 (germline): SQVTM, ANQGSEA. V lost 4 bases and J lost 0, with 10 bases in between. Here the CDR3 DNA reads TGCAGCGTTGCCCAGACATTAGCCAAAAACATTCAGTACTTC. This translates into CSVAQTLAKNIQYF.

The sample holds a few counts of this clonotype. The chain links TRBV6-1 to TRBJ1-1; D gene ambiguous. The V end lost 6 bases, the J end lost 5 bases, and 16 bases lay between the germline ends. Germline lookup yields CDR1 MNHNS and CDR2 SASEGT. CDR3 length equals 14 residues. The CDR3 sequence: CASSTLTIPTEAFF. The CDR3 DNA follows: TGTGCCAGCAGCACCTTGACGATCCCGACTGAAGCTTTCTTT.

The chain combines TRBV5-1 with TRBJ2-1; 8 bases match TRBD1. The germline gives CDR1 SGHRS, CDR2 YFSETQ. The CDR3 covers 15 residues. Unmatched junction bases numbered 6, after V lost 7 bases and J lost 0 bases. CDR3 sequence: CASFRDRSSYNEQFF. The CDR3 nucleotides are TGCGCCAGCTTTAGGGACAGGAGCTCCTACAATGAGCAGTTCTTC.

V usage is TRBV18 and J usage is TRBJ1-4; tentatively, D is TRBD1 (5 bases). The CDR3 length is 15 residues. Trimming pared 3 bases from V and 8 bases from J, leaving 16 bases between. CDR1 is KGHSH, CDR2 LQKENI, per germline. The CDR3 DNA reads as TGTGCCAGCTCACCTCGGGACGTGGCCTACGAAAAACTGTTTTTT. The encoded protein is CASSPRDVAYEKLFF. The variable domain in full, with the rest retrieved from reference TRBV18 and TRBJ1-4, is NAGVMQNPRHLVRRRGQEARLRCSPMKGHSHVYWYRQLPEEGLKFMVYLQKENIIDESGMPKERFSAEFPKEGPSILRIQQVVRGDSAAYFCASSPRDVAYEKLFFGSGTQLSVL.

In this sample, this clonotype turned up a few times. The chain carries TRBV23-1 and TRBJ2-7; no definite D call. TRBV23-1 is identified as an open reading frame with a role that is uncertain. The V gene lost 4 bases and the J gene lost 3 bases, with 16 bases spanning the gap. The CDR3 is made up of 15 amino acids. CDR3 coding DNA: TGCGCCAGCAGTCTCAAGGATCCGAAGTTCTACGAGCAGTACTTC. Translating it yields CASSLKDPKFYEQYF.

The sample holds a few counts of this clonotype. The chain employs TRBV5-1 and TRBJ1-2, with D possibly being TRBD1 (5 bases). CDR1 is SGHRS, CDR2 YFSETQ, per germline. CDR3 size: 14 residues. Deletions cut 6 bases from V and 8 bases from J, with 20 bases between. CDR3 in amino acids: CASTWDFEGGGYTF. The CDR3 DNA follows: TGCGCCAGCACCTGGGACTTCGAGGGCGGGGGCTACACCTTC.

This clonotype has a count of ten or more. The chain combines TRBV7-2 with TRBJ2-1, with 12 bases lining up with TRBD2. The CDR3 is made up of 15 amino acids. After removal of 5 bases from V and 7 bases from J, the junction contained 6 bases not matched to a gene. Looked up from germline, CDR1 is SGHTA and CDR2 is FQGNSA. CDR3 amino acids: CASSPSGRVGNEQFF. As DNA, the CDR3 is TGTGCCAGCAGCCCTAGCGGGAGGGTAGGGAATGAGCAGTTCTTC.

This clonotype was seen ten or more times. The chain recombines TRBV28 with TRBJ2-2; the D gene is possibly TRBD2 (6 bases). V was cut by 6 bases and J by 6 bases, with 14 bases left in between. This CDR3 is 14 amino acids long. CDR1 is MDHEN, CDR2 SYDVKM, per germline. In DNA, the CDR3 is TGTGCCAGCAGCCACTTTAGCGGTTCCGGGGAGCTGTTTTTT. It specifies CASSHFSGSGELFF.